The 9 T cell receptor beta chains below all came from one sample that was sequenced in a study of cytomegalovirus exposure and HLA in healthy donors. PCR involved 60 Vbeta and 13 Jbeta primers. Produced via immunoSEQ multiplex PCR; TCRdb's table is partial and in-frame only. The table lists 150,000 to 250,000 clones, 79% of them singletons. The material sequenced was PBMCs. The receptor source for this set is a woman aged 25 to 39 in good health and CMV-seropositive.

The rearrangement joins TRBV10-3 to TRBJ1-5; TRBD1 aligns across 7 bases. The germline CDR1 and CDR2 sequences are ENHRY and SYGVKD. Unmatched junction bases numbered 5, after V lost 3 bases and J lost 3 bases. The CDR3 is made up of 15 amino acids. The CDR3 nucleotides read TGTGCCATCAGTGAATCAGGGGGGACCAATCAGCCCCAGCATTTT. Translated, it gives CAISESGGTNQPQHF.

This clone has just a few counts. This sequence joins TRBV10-1 and TRBJ2-1, with D perhaps matching TRBD2 (5 bases). The CDR3 consists of 18 residues. Germline V gene lookup returns CDR1 WNHNN and CDR2 SYGVQD (reference sequence). V lost 6 bases, J lost 0 bases, and 21 bases lay in between. The chain's CDR3 is CASSDEGGLESSYNEQFF. In nucleotides, the CDR3 is TGCGCCAGCAGCGACGAGGGTGGGTTGGAGAGCTCCTACAATGAGCAGTTCTTC.

This clone has only a few counts. V usage is TRBV19 and J usage is TRBJ1-1; maybe TRBD1 (5 bases). V was shortened by 3 bases and J by 6 bases, with 14 bases between the two germline ends. From germline, CDR1 is LNHDA and CDR2 SQIVND (reference sequence). The CDR3 covers 14 residues. The CDR3 DNA sequence: TGTGCCAGTAGTATCCAAGGAGGGACCGCTGAAGCTTTCTTT. Its translation is CASSIQGGTAEAFF.

The V call is TRBV10-3, the J call TRBJ2-3; 12 bases agree with TRBD2. V shed 6 bases and J 2 bases; nucleotides not matched to a gene: 15. The germline gives CDR1 ENHRY, CDR2 SYGVKD. This CDR3 is 19 amino acids long. Written as DNA, the CDR3 is TGTGCCATCAGCGAACCGCCTCTAGCGGGAGGGAGGGACACAGATACGCAGTATTTT. Encoded protein: CAISEPPLAGGRDTDTQYF.

The chain joins TRBV4-3 to TRBJ2-7; tentative D call: TRBD2 (6 bases). The germline gives CDR1 LGHNA, CDR2 YSLEER. This CDR3 has 14 residues. Trimming took off 0 bases at V and 6 bases at J, with 12 bases between the two ends. CDR3: CASSQERDLREQYF. The DNA for the CDR3 is TGCGCCAGCAGCCAAGAAAGGGACTTACGCGAGCAGTACTTC.

This rearrangement joins TRBV7-9 to TRBJ2-7; TRBD1 might be the D (6 bases). Germline V gives CDR1 SEHNR, CDR2 FQNEAQ (reference sequence). V was shortened by 5 bases and J by 3 bases, with 11 bases between the two germline ends. This CDR3 comprises 13 residues. CDR3 protein: CASSRTEHYEQYF. For the CDR3, the DNA is TGTGCCAGCAGCCGGACAGAGCACTACGAGCAGTACTTC.

This clone came up a few times. CDR3 in amino acids: CACLGGTESYEQYF. CDR3 DNA sequence: TGTGCCTGCTTGGGCGGGACGGAATCATACGAGCAGTACTTC. This chain connects TRBV30 to TRBJ2-7; D is possibly TRBD2 (6 bases). In germline, CDR1 is GTSNPN, CDR2 SVGIG (reference sequence). Trimming pared 6 bases from V and 4 bases from J, leaving 19 bases between. The CDR3 sequence is 14 residues long.

This chain connects TRBV10-3 to TRBJ1-5; weak D call: TRBD1 (6 bases). Trimming took off 6 bases at V and 1 base at J, with 13 bases between the two ends. Germline loops: CDR1 ENHRY, CDR2 SYGVKD. The CDR3 contains 15 residues. CDR3 sequence: CAISTTGLSNQPQHF. Here the CDR3 DNA reads TGTGCCATCAGCACTACAGGGTTGAGCAATCAGCCCCAGCATTTT.

The chain couples TRBV27 to TRBJ1-2; D is unresolved. The length of the CDR3 is 12 residues. Trimming cost V 8 bases and J 2 bases, with 9 bases left between them. The germline V gene has CDR1 MNHEY and CDR2 SMNVEV (reference sequence). This CDR3 is CASAPSNYGYTF. In nucleotides, the CDR3 is TGTGCCAGCGCGCCGTCAAACTATGGCTACACCTTC.